The 19 T cell receptor beta chains below were found in one sample sequenced in a study of blood T cell repertoires in COVID-19. Repertoires were generated with immunoSEQ multiplex PCR, while TCRdb's copy carries only in-frame clones and drops some. The data contain about 160,000 clones, roughly 88% of them singletons. Sequenced sample: PBMCs or T cells enriched from blood (not recorded which). These TCRs come from a woman aged 50 to 60 who had recovered from COVID-19.

This chain joins TRBV6-2 or TRBV6-3 and TRBJ2-3; 8 nucleotides line up with TRBD2. Losses at the gene ends were 2 bases for V and 2 bases for J; bases not matched to a gene: 3. The CDR3 runs to 15 residues. Germline V gives CDR1 MNHEY, CDR2 SVGEGT. The CDR3 loop reads CASSYGAGATDTQYF. Here the CDR3 DNA reads TGTGCCAGCAGTTACGGAGCGGGGGCCACAGATACGCAGTATTTT.

This clone occurred once. V and J are TRBV19 and TRBJ2-6, with D tentatively TRBD2 (6 bases). Per germline, CDR1 LNHDA and CDR2 SQIVND (reference sequence). The CDR3 has 17 amino acids. V shed 1 base and J shed 0 bases, with 10 bases lying between them. DNA of the CDR3: TGTGCCAGTAGTATAGGGGGACTCGACTCTGGGGCCAACGTCCTGACTTTC. This codes for CASSIGGLDSGANVLTF.

This sequence joins TRBV5-1 and TRBJ2-2; the match to TRBD1 covers 8 bases. V was pared by 2 bases and J by 4 bases, with 4 bases of the junction left unmatched. Germline V gene sequence: CDR1 SGHRS, CDR2 YFSETQ. This CDR3 comprises 15 residues. In nucleotides, the CDR3 is TGCGCCAGCAGCTTAGGACAGGGTATCACCGGGGAGCTGTTTTTT. Its protein product is CASSLGQGITGELFF.

The chain couples TRBV9 to TRBJ2-5; 8 positions match TRBD2. This CDR3 contains 16 residues. The germline gives CDR1 SGDLS, CDR2 YYNGEE. V shed 2 bases, J shed 5 bases, and the junction held 11 bases outside the gene matches. CDR3 region: CASSVTSGGLAETQYF. The CDR3 nucleotides read TGTGCCAGCAGCGTTACTAGCGGTGGACTGGCGGAGACCCAGTACTTC.

The CDR3: CASSTGVNYGYTF. The CDR3 coding sequence is TGTGCCAGCAGTACAGGGGTAAACTATGGCTACACCTTC. The chain joins TRBV2 to TRBJ1-2, with 7 bases that match TRBD1. The ends lost 5 bases at V and 2 bases at J; junction bases unmatched: 2. This CDR3 comprises 13 residues. The germline gives CDR1 SNHLY, CDR2 FYNNEI.

This chain connects TRBV20-1 to TRBJ1-5; D remains ambiguous. This CDR3 has 15 residues. The V end was cut by 3 bases, the J end by 5 bases, with 17 bases between. In germline, CDR1 is DFQATT, CDR2 SNEGSKA (reference sequence). The CDR3 DNA sequence: TGCAGTGCTAGTTCGCGGAATCCAGATGATCAGCCCCAGCATTTT. Its translation: CSASSRNPDDQPQHF.

This rearrangement joins TRBV5-4 to TRBJ1-1; D remains ambiguous. The ends were cut back, 4 bases at V and 2 bases at J, with 9 bases in the middle. Germline lookup yields CDR1 SGHNT and CDR2 YYREEE (reference sequence). This CDR3 is 13 amino acids long. The DNA for the CDR3 is TGTGCCAGCAGCCCCGGACTCAACACTGAAGCTTTCTTT. This sequence encodes CASSPGLNTEAFF.

The CDR3 spells CASSQVWGEDNEQFF. In DNA, the CDR3 is TGCGCCAGCAGCCAAGTCTGGGGGGAGGACAATGAGCAGTTCTTC. The genes are TRBV4-3 and TRBJ2-1, with D perhaps TRBD2 (6 bases). CDR3 length: 15 residues. Germline lookup yields CDR1 LGHNA and CDR2 YSLEER. The ends were cut back, 1 base at V and 5 bases at J, with 12 bases in the middle.

The CDR3 is CASSEGTDSHYGYTF. The CDR3 bases are TGTGCCAGCAGCGAAGGCACGGACAGCCACTATGGCTACACCTTC. The chain links TRBV5-4 to TRBJ1-2; tentatively, D is TRBD1 (6 bases). V dropped 4 bases and J dropped 3 bases, with 16 bases sitting between them. The CDR3 runs 15 residues. CDR1 and CDR2 from the germline V gene are SGHNT and YYREEE (reference sequence).

The chain combines TRBV5-4 with TRBJ1-5; TRBD1 agrees at 10 bases. The V gene end was trimmed by 4 bases and the J gene end by 6 bases; junction bases not matched to a gene: 10. Per germline, CDR1 SGHNT and CDR2 YYREEE (reference sequence). The CDR3 contains 16 residues. The CDR3 nucleotides are TGTGCCAGCAGCCCCCGACAGGGGGCTTTTGGTCAGCCCCAGCATTTT. This encodes CASSPRQGAFGQPQHF.

The chain combines TRBV7-2 with TRBJ2-7; 7 bases agree with TRBD1. The ends lost 3 bases at V and 2 bases at J; junction bases unmatched: 7. CDR1 SGHTA and CDR2 FQGNSA come from the germline V gene. The CDR3 consists of 15 residues. DNA of the CDR3: TGTGCCAGCAGCTTGGGACAGTCGGGGACCTACGAGCAGTACTTC. This translates into CASSLGQSGTYEQYF.

This chain links TRBV4-2 with TRBJ2-5; a possible D gene is TRBD2 (6 bases). Trimming left V 1 base short and J 10 bases short, with 13 bases between. Germline V gives CDR1 LGHNA, CDR2 YNFKEQ. CDR3 length equals 13 residues. In DNA form, the CDR3 reads TGTGCCAGCAGCCAAGGATCCCTCGGGGGCCAGTACTTC. Encoded protein: CASSQGSLGGQYF.

Remarks on this clone: In the same sample, other DNA sequences code for this CDR3. The V call is TRBV4-3, the J call TRBJ2-7; no reliable D call. CDR3 size: 13 residues. Germline V gene lookup returns CDR1 LGHNA and CDR2 YSLEER. V shed 1 base and J shed 4 bases, with 8 bases lying between them. The DNA of the CDR3 is TGCGCCAGCAGCCAAGCTAGGAGTTACGAGCAGTACTTC. It codes for CASSQARSYEQYF.

J is TRBJ2-2 and V is TRBV5-1; the D is unclear. This CDR3 has 15 residues. The ends were cut back, 0 bases at V and 0 bases at J, with 6 bases in the middle. The germline V gene encodes CDR1 SGHRS and CDR2 YFSETQ. This chain's CDR3 is CASSLDSSNTGELFF. The CDR3 DNA reads TGCGCCAGCAGCTTGGACAGCTCGAACACCGGGGAGCTGTTTTTT. The whole variable domain, filled in from reference TRBV5-1 and TRBJ2-2, reads KAGVTQTPRYLIKTRGQQVTLSCSPISGHRSVSWYQQTPGQGLQFLFEYFSETQRNKGNFPGRFSGRQFSNSRSEMNVSTLELGDSALYLCASSLDSSNTGELFFGEGSRLTVL.

The J gene is TRBJ2-6, the V gene TRBV5-5, with D possibly being TRBD1 (5 bases). Trimming cost V 4 bases and J 0 bases, with 11 bases left between them. This CDR3 is 16 amino acids long. The germline V gene has CDR1 SGHKS and CDR2 YYEKEE (reference sequence). The CDR3 DNA reads as TGTGCCAGCAGCCTTGACAGCTCCTCTGGGGCCAACGTCCTGACTTTC. As protein: CASSLDSSSGANVLTF.

The J gene is TRBJ2-5, the V gene TRBV7-2; 9 bases match TRBD1. The CDR3 is 15 amino acids. V was clipped by 6 bases and J by 5 bases; unmatched bases: 10. The germline V gene encodes CDR1 SGHTA and CDR2 FQGNSA. This CDR3 reads CASRPTRTGVETQYF. In DNA form, the CDR3 reads TGTGCCAGCAGACCCACCCGGACAGGGGTCGAGACCCAGTACTTC.

The CDR3 here is CASSRDRANTGELFF. DNA for the CDR3: TGTGCCAGCAGCCGCGACAGGGCGAACACCGGGGAGCTGTTTTTT. V and J are TRBV3-1 (or the pseudogene TRBV3-2) and TRBJ2-2, with 7 bases aligning to TRBD1. V was pared by 4 bases and J by 0 bases, with 2 bases of the junction left unmatched. The CDR3 covers 15 residues. CDR1 and CDR2 from the germline V gene are LGHDT and YNNKEL (reference sequence).

The rearrangement links TRBV7-2 to TRBJ1-5; D call uncertain. The CDR3 has 13 amino acids. Trimming left V 1 base short and J 9 bases short, with 10 bases between. The germline V gene has CDR1 SGHTA and CDR2 FQGNSA. CDR3 coding DNA: TGTGCCAGCAGCTTAGACTCCGCGGGGCCCCAGCATTTT. This codes for CASSLDSAGPQHF.

The table lists this clone with a count of one. The chain couples TRBV7-8 to TRBJ1-1; 10 bases fit TRBD1. The V gene's germline CDR1 is SGHVS and CDR2 FQNEAQ. V lost 4 bases to trimming and J lost 4 bases; unmatched junction nucleotides: 6. This CDR3 is 15 amino acids long. CDR3: CASSSLWTGGTEAFF. CDR3 DNA sequence: TGTGCCAGCAGCTCCCTATGGACAGGGGGCACTGAAGCTTTCTTT.